The 21 T cell receptor beta chains listed next were all sequenced from one sample in a study of shared clonotypes between healthy human individuals. Terminally differentiated effector memory CD45RA+ cells were left out of the naive CD8 fraction, which was CD45RO-negative and positively selected for CCR7. Assay: immunoSEQ multiplex PCR; the TCRdb copy retains only in-frame clones and omits some. The sample yields about 800,000 clones, around 96% seen once. Sample: naive CD8+ T cells sorted from blood. Source of these receptors: a man younger than 40 in good health.

This sequence joins TRBV5-1 and TRBJ2-7, with 11 bases aligning to TRBD2. The CDR3 length is 15 residues. Trimming removed 4 bases from V and 2 bases from J; junction bases left unmatched: 5. CDR1 is SGHRS and CDR2 is YFSETQ in the germline V gene. The CDR3 region has the DNA TGCGCCAGCAGCACCGGGACTAGCGGAGCCTACGAGCAGTACTTC. As protein: CASSTGTSGAYEQYF.

V gene TRBV5-1 combines with J gene TRBJ2-7; D is unresolved. CDR3 length: 13 residues. Trimming took 8 bases from V and 7 from J, leaving 19 bases between them. Germline CDR1 reads SGHRS; CDR2 reads YFSETQ. The CDR3 region has the DNA TGCGCCAGTTTGATCGACCCGCTTGGGGAGCAGTACTTC. This encodes CASLIDPLGEQYF.

This chain joins TRBV5-4 and TRBJ1-5; D possibly corresponds to TRBD1 (6 bases). With 3 bases removed from V and 7 bases from J, the gap between germline ends came to 17 bases. The V gene's germline CDR1 is SGHNT and CDR2 YYREEE (reference sequence). The CDR3 extends over 15 amino acids. CDR3 residues: CASSYGPSGAQPQHF. The CDR3 DNA is TGTGCCAGCAGCTACGGGCCCTCAGGGGCCCAGCCCCAGCATTTT.

This chain joins TRBV27 and TRBJ2-5; D is undetermined. The germline V gene encodes CDR1 MNHEY and CDR2 SMNVEV (reference sequence). Trimming stripped 6 bases from V and 5 bases from J, with 10 bases between. This CDR3 spans 12 amino acids. CDR3 coding DNA: TGTGCCAGCAGAGTCGGTTTGGAGACCCAGTACTTC. Its translation is CASRVGLETQYF.

The V and J genes are TRBV9 and TRBJ2-5, with D unresolved. From germline, CDR1 is SGDLS and CDR2 YYNGEE. The CDR3 sequence is 16 residues long. Trimming cost V 0 bases and J 0 bases, with 12 bases left between them. The CDR3: CASSVGETIYQETQYF. The CDR3 DNA is TGTGCCAGCAGCGTAGGGGAAACGATATACCAAGAGACCCAGTACTTC.

This CDR3 reads CASSFVPGTGYTGELFF. CDR3 coding DNA: TGTGCCAGCAGCTTTGTCCCGGGCACAGGGTATACCGGGGAGCTGTTTTTT. The chain links TRBV11-2 to TRBJ2-2; D may be TRBD1 (6 bases). The germline V and J ends were trimmed by 3 bases and 5 bases, with 19 bases remaining between them. Germline CDR1 reads SGHAT; CDR2 reads FQNNGV. The CDR3 consists of 17 residues.

The chain carries TRBV9 and TRBJ1-4, with a possible D match to TRBD1 (5 bases). CDR3 length equals 14 residues. Trimming cost V 0 bases and J 7 bases, with 10 bases left between them. Germline CDR1 is SGDLS and CDR2 is YYNGEE. Here the CDR3 DNA reads TGTGCCAGCAGCGTAGCGGGGGGGACTGAAAAACTGTTTTTT. As protein: CASSVAGGTEKLFF.

The J gene is TRBJ2-7, the V gene TRBV28; 9 bases match TRBD2. V was clipped by 5 bases and J by 6 bases; unmatched bases: 8. Germline V gives CDR1 MDHEN, CDR2 SYDVKM. CDR3 length: 14 residues. Here the CDR3 DNA reads TGTGCCAGCAGTCCCCGGGGACTAGCAGGCGAGCAGTACTTC. Translated, it gives CASSPRGLAGEQYF.

Remarks on this clone: At the DNA level, this CDR3 is encoded by other sequences in the same sample as well. The chain carries TRBV19 and TRBJ2-7, with D tentatively TRBD1 (6 bases). CDR1 is LNHDA, CDR2 SQIVND, per germline (reference sequence). The CDR3 covers 14 residues. V shed 3 bases and J shed 3 bases, with 12 bases lying between them. For the CDR3, the DNA is TGTGCCAGTAGTATGGTGGGGACAAGCTACGAGCAGTACTTC. Translation gives CASSMVGTSYEQYF.

In nucleotides, the CDR3 is TGTGCCAGCAGCCTTAGCGGGAGTTTTGGAGATACGCAGTATTTT. Its translation: CASSLSGSFGDTQYF. The rearrangement joins TRBV5-4 to TRBJ2-3; 9 positions match TRBD2. Germline V gene lookup returns CDR1 SGHNT and CDR2 YYREEE (reference sequence). This CDR3 comprises 15 residues. V lost 4 bases and J lost 5; bases outside the gene matches: 8. Drawing the rest from reference TRBV5-4 and TRBJ2-3, the complete variable domain is ETGVTQSPTHLIKTRGQQVTLRCSSQSGHNTVSWYQQALGQGPQFIFQYYREEENGRGNFPPRFSGLQFPNYSSELNVNALELDDSALYLCASSLSGSFGDTQYFGPGTRLTVL.

V gene TRBV27 combines with J gene TRBJ2-7, with 10 positions matching TRBD2. The ends lost 6 bases at V and 6 bases at J; junction bases unmatched: 11. The CDR3 has 15 residues. Germline CDR1 reads MNHEY; CDR2 reads SMNVEV (reference sequence). CDR3 sequence: CASSLGLAGDREQYF. CDR3 nucleotide sequence: TGTGCCAGCAGCCTAGGGCTAGCGGGAGATCGCGAGCAGTACTTC.

The chain has TRBV27 and TRBJ2-1; unclear D gene. This CDR3 is built from 12 residues. V was shortened by 3 bases and J by 9 bases, with 9 bases between the two germline ends. Germline loops: CDR1 MNHEY, CDR2 SMNVEV (reference sequence). The chain's CDR3 is CASSFYGAEQFF. CDR3 in DNA: TGTGCCAGCAGTTTTTACGGCGCTGAGCAGTTCTTC.

This clone appeared a single time. The chain couples TRBV2 to TRBJ2-4; 7 nucleotides align to TRBD1. Germline V gene lookup returns CDR1 SNHLY and CDR2 FYNNEI. The CDR3 spans 15 residues. The junction had 10 bases not matched to a gene; V was cut back by 3 bases and J by 8 bases. CDR3: CASSDLYRGPDIQYF. The CDR3 DNA reads as TGTGCCAGCAGTGACCTTTACAGGGGTCCGGACATTCAGTACTTC. The variable domain in full, with the rest retrieved from reference TRBV2 and TRBJ2-4, is EPEVTQTPSHQVTQMGQEVILRCVPISNHLYFYWYRQILGQKVEFLVSFYNNEISEKSEIFDDQFSVERPDGSNFTLKIRSTKLEDSAMYFCASSDLYRGPDIQYFGAGTRLSVL.

The rearrangement links TRBV11-3 to TRBJ2-7; TRBD2 agrees at 7 bases. CDR1 is SGHNT, CDR2 YENEEA, per germline. This CDR3 is built from 15 residues. V was pared by 5 bases and J by 4 bases, with 11 bases of the junction left unmatched. The CDR3 spells CASSALGAGEYEQYF. The CDR3 DNA sequence: TGTGCCAGCAGCGCTCTCGGGGCGGGAGAATACGAGCAGTACTTC.

The chain links TRBV27 to TRBJ2-1; tentatively, D is TRBD2 (6 bases). The germline V gene encodes CDR1 MNHEY and CDR2 SMNVEV (reference sequence). The CDR3 is 16 residues long. V was cut by 0 bases and J by 5 bases, with 14 bases left in between. The CDR3 sequence: CASSLSIAVFNNEQFF. The CDR3 DNA reads TGTGCCAGCAGTTTATCTATAGCGGTATTTAACAATGAGCAGTTCTTC.

The chain employs TRBV30 and TRBJ1-5; tentatively, D is TRBD1 (5 bases). Looked up from germline, CDR1 is GTSNPN and CDR2 is SVGIG (reference sequence). The CDR3 totals 17 residues. The ends were cut back, 3 bases at V and 0 bases at J, with 18 bases in the middle. CDR3 loop: CAWSAGTANYSNQPQHF. The CDR3 nucleotides read TGTGCCTGGAGCGCCGGGACGGCTAATTATAGCAATCAGCCCCAGCATTTT.

The chain carries TRBV27 and TRBJ2-2; maybe TRBD1 (6 bases). V lost 6 bases, J lost 2 bases, and 16 bases lay in between. This CDR3 is 16 amino acids long. Germline values: CDR1 MNHEY, CDR2 SMNVEV (reference sequence). DNA for the CDR3: TGTGCCAGCAGCCCATTGGACAGCTTTAACACCGGGGAGCTGTTTTTT. It specifies CASSPLDSFNTGELFF.

This clone was found once. V is TRBV29-1 and J is TRBJ2-5; 10 bases align to TRBD1. The CDR3 has 18 residues. The V and J ends lost 3 bases and 4 bases, in that order; junction bases with no gene match: 17. Germline CDR1 is SQVTM and CDR2 is ANQGSEA. DNA of the CDR3: TGCAGCGTTGAGGCTAGAGTATCCGGGACAGGGGACCGAGAGACCCAGTACTTC. Its translation is CSVEARVSGTGDRETQYF. The full variable domain, its missing parts supplied by reference TRBV29-1 and TRBJ2-5, is SAVISQKPSRDICQRGTSLTIQCQVDSQVTMMFWYRQQPGQSLTLIATANQGSEATYESGFVIDKFPISRPNLTFSTLTVSNMSPEDSSIYLCSVEARVSGTGDRETQYFGPGTRLLVL.

This clone appeared a single time. The chain is built from TRBV5-1 and TRBJ2-5; 7 nucleotides agree with TRBD1. The germline gives CDR1 SGHRS, CDR2 YFSETQ. The CDR3 spans 14 residues. J was trimmed by 1 base and V by 3 bases; bases with no gene match: 3. The DNA for the CDR3 is TGCGCCAGCAGCTCCCGACAGGGCCAAGAGACCCAGTACTTC. Its protein product is CASSSRQGQETQYF. Full variable domain (missing parts from reference TRBV5-1 and TRBJ2-5): KAGVTQTPRYLIKTRGQQVTLSCSPISGHRSVSWYQQTPGQGLQFLFEYFSETQRNKGNFPGRFSGRQFSNSRSEMNVSTLELGDSALYLCASSSRQGQETQYFGPGTRLLVL.

J is TRBJ2-7 and V is TRBV9; the match to TRBD2 covers 7 bases. Germline trimming cut 0 bases from V and 3 bases from J; bases unmatched to any gene: 6. Per the germline V gene, CDR1 is SGDLS and CDR2 is YYNGEE. This CDR3 comprises 15 residues. The CDR3 region is CASSVESAGSYEQYF. The CDR3 nucleotides read TGTGCCAGCAGCGTAGAGTCAGCGGGAAGCTACGAGCAGTACTTC.

The rearrangement joins TRBV25-1 to TRBJ2-7; a possible D gene is TRBD1 (6 bases). Germline V lookup: CDR1 MGHDK, CDR2 SYGVNS. The CDR3 has 14 amino acids. Trimming removed 7 bases at V and 3 bases at J, with 16 bases between. In DNA, the CDR3 is TGTGCCAGCACAGCCCCGGACAGTTACTACGAGCAGTACTTC. The encoded protein is CASTAPDSYYEQYF.